Shown below are 17 T cell receptor beta chains from a single sample sequenced in a study of blood T cell repertoires in COVID-19. Assay: immunoSEQ multiplex PCR; the TCRdb copy retains only in-frame clones and omits some. The data hold 100,000 to 150,000 clones, with 65% to 85% observed a single time. Material: peripheral blood. The receptor set was obtained from a man aged 25-45 years with COVID-19, enrolled during active disease.

The CDR3 DNA is TGTGCCAGCAGCTTAACGGGATCCCCCAATGAGCAGTTCTTC. Its protein is CASSLTGSPNEQFF. The chain is built from TRBV7-2 and TRBJ2-1; a possible D gene is TRBD2 (5 bases). The germline gives CDR1 SGHTA, CDR2 FQGNSA. The ends were cut back, 2 bases at V and 6 bases at J, with 11 bases in the middle. This CDR3 spans 14 amino acids. Based on the CDR3 plus reference TRBV7-2 and TRBJ2-1, the full variable domain is GAGVSQSPSNKVTEKGKDVELRCDPISGHTALYWYRQSLGQGLEFLIYFQGNSAPDKSGLPSDRFSAERTGGSVSTLTIQRTQQEDSAVYLCASSLTGSPNEQFFGPGTRLTVL.

Only one count was recorded for this clone. The rearrangement uses TRBV5-5 and TRBJ2-2; TRBD2 aligns across 10 bases. V trimming: 1 base; J trimming: 6 bases; junction bases outside the gene matches: 6. Germline V gene data show CDR1 as SGHKS and CDR2 as YYEKEE (reference sequence). The CDR3 runs 16 residues. CDR3 region: CASSLTAGGPPGELFF. CDR3 DNA sequence: TGTGCCAGCAGCTTGACAGCGGGGGGGCCCCCCGGGGAGCTGTTTTTT.

The rearrangement links TRBV2 to TRBJ1-1, with TRBD1 as a possible D gene (6 bases). V was pared by 7 bases and J by 0 bases, with 21 bases between. This CDR3 contains 17 residues. Germline CDR1 SNHLY, CDR2 FYNNEI. CDR3 coding DNA: TGTGCCAGCAAGAAAGGACAGCCTCTTTTAATGAACACTGAAGCTTTCTTT. The encoded protein is CASKKGQPLLMNTEAFF.

V is TRBV12-3 or TRBV12-4 and J is TRBJ2-5; maybe TRBD1 (6 bases). The CDR3 extends over 13 amino acids. V was shortened by 5 bases and J by 3 bases, with 10 bases between the two germline ends. CDR3 DNA: TGTGCCAGCAGTCAAAACAGGGAAGAGACCCAGTACTTC. This gives the protein CASSQNREETQYF.

The chain combines TRBV19 with TRBJ2-3; D is perhaps TRBD1 (6 bases). This CDR3 is 16 amino acids long. V lost 5 bases to trimming and J lost 1 base, with 16 bases between them. In germline, CDR1 is LNHDA, CDR2 SQIVND (reference sequence). The CDR3 loop reads CASSGRTDHRTDTQYF. The CDR3 region has the DNA TGTGCCAGTAGTGGAAGGACAGACCACCGCACAGATACGCAGTATTTT.

This chain links TRBV21-1 with TRBJ2-2; TRBD2, the D gene given by the table, was not confirmed from the DNA. TRBV21-1 is recorded as a pseudogene. This CDR3 contains 24 residues. The CDR3 sequence: CASRRFGSPSGRRGRTLEDGELFF. CDR3 coding DNA: TGTGCCAGCAGAAGGTTCGGGAGTCCTTCGGGACGGCGTGGACGGACCTTAGAGGACGGGGAGCTGTTTTTT.

This clone was detected only once. V gene TRBV7-8 combines with J gene TRBJ2-1; D unresolved. Germline V gene data show CDR1 as SGHVS and CDR2 as FQNEAQ. Trimming removed 0 bases at V and 4 bases at J, with 13 bases between. The CDR3 loop spans 16 amino acids. CDR3 nucleotides: TGTGCCAGCAGCTTAGCCTGGCTCCCCCTTTACAATGAGCAGTTCTTC. This sequence encodes CASSLAWLPLYNEQFF.

The V gene is TRBV18, the J gene TRBJ2-1; 9 nucleotides match TRBD1. There are 15 residues in the CDR3. Trimming cost V 5 bases and J 4 bases; bases outside gene matches: 6. The germline V gene encodes CDR1 KGHSH and CDR2 LQKENI. CDR3 DNA sequence: TGTGCCAGCTCAACATTACAGGGGGCATACAATGAGCAGTTCTTC. Its protein is CASSTLQGAYNEQFF.

This clone appeared a few times. The chain combines TRBV5-1 with TRBJ2-3, with TRBD2 identical over 7 bases. CDR3 length: 15 amino acids. Trimming removed 4 bases from V and 2 bases from J; junction bases left unmatched: 7. Germline assignment: CDR1 SGHRS and CDR2 YFSETQ. The CDR3 loop reads CASSRAGSTTDTQYF. CDR3 bases: TGCGCCAGCAGCCGAGCGGGGTCCACCACAGATACGCAGTATTTT.

This clone occurred a few times. This chain uses TRBV7-2 with TRBJ1-1, with D possibly matching TRBD1 (6 bases). V was clipped by 4 bases and J by 4 bases, with 16 bases between them. The length of the CDR3 is 15 residues. Germline V gene data show CDR1 as SGHTA and CDR2 as FQGNSA. In nucleotides, the CDR3 is TGTGCCAGCAGCTACGACACAGGGTACGGCACTGAAGCTTTCTTT. Amino acids: CASSYDTGYGTEAFF.

The chain links TRBV4-1 to TRBJ2-7; 7 positions match TRBD2. Looked up from germline, CDR1 is MGHRA and CDR2 is YSYEKL. The CDR3 covers 13 residues. J gave up 4 bases and V 4 bases, and 4 bases lay outside the gene matches. For the CDR3, the DNA is TGCGCCAGCAGCCCCCCCGGGGGGTACGAGCAGTACTTC. Translating it yields CASSPPGGYEQYF.

This sequence joins TRBV4-2 and TRBJ1-3; D gene unclear. V was clipped by 0 bases and J by 4 bases, with 10 bases between them. Germline V gene sequence: CDR1 LGHNA, CDR2 YNFKEQ. The CDR3 has 15 amino acids. Here the CDR3 reads CASSQDGQQGNTIYF. The CDR3 coding sequence is TGTGCCAGCAGCCAAGATGGGCAGCAGGGAAACACCATATATTTT.

The chain recombines TRBV4-1 with TRBJ2-3; 10 bases match TRBD2. The CDR3 sequence is 18 residues long. Per germline, CDR1 MGHRA and CDR2 YSYEKL. Trimming took 1 base from V and 2 from J; bases not matched to a gene: 9. The CDR3 is CASSQGVLAGVFTDTQYF. DNA for the CDR3: TGCGCCAGCAGCCAAGGGGTCCTAGCGGGGGTCTTCACAGATACGCAGTATTTT.

The rearrangement joins TRBV5-4 to TRBJ1-2, with 7 bases that match TRBD1. V lost 0 bases and J lost 5; bases outside the gene matches: 4. The germline CDR1 and CDR2 sequences are SGHNT and YYREEE (reference sequence). The CDR3 loop spans 14 amino acids. Here the CDR3 DNA reads TGTGCCAGCAGCTTGGCAGGGGGTTGGTATGGCTACACCTTC. Its protein product is CASSLAGGWYGYTF.

This rearrangement joins TRBV6-6 to TRBJ2-1; 7 nucleotides agree with TRBD2. J was trimmed by 0 bases and V by 2 bases; bases with no gene match: 4. The CDR3 spans 16 residues. Germline CDR1 reads MNHNY; CDR2 reads SVGAGI (reference sequence). The CDR3 DNA reads TGTGCCAGCAGTTACCGAGCGGGACTCTCCTACAATGAGCAGTTCTTC. Translating gives CASSYRAGLSYNEQFF.

This sequence joins TRBV2 and TRBJ1-2; the D is unclear. The CDR3 has 13 amino acids. Trimming took 3 bases from V and 4 from J, leaving 9 bases between them. CDR1 is SNHLY, CDR2 FYNNEI, per germline. CDR3 in amino acids: CASSEYRVYGYTF. CDR3 nucleotide sequence: TGTGCCAGCAGTGAGTACAGAGTCTATGGCTACACCTTC.

In DNA form, the CDR3 reads TGTGCCAGCAGCTTAGCGCGAGGTTCGGGACAGGGCTATGGCTACACCTTC. Protein: CASSLARGSGQGYGYTF. The chain is built from TRBV7-8 and TRBJ1-2, with 9 bases aligning to TRBD1. Germline lookup yields CDR1 SGHVS and CDR2 FQNEAQ. CDR3 length equals 17 residues. The trim removed 0 bases at V and 4 bases at J, leaving 9 bases unmatched. Full variable domain (outside the CDR3, taken from reference TRBV7-8 and TRBJ1-2): GAGVSQSPRYKVAKRGQDVALRCDPISGHVSLFWYQQALGQGPEFLTYFQNEAQLDKSGLPSDRFFAERPEGSVSTLKIQRTQQEDSAVYLCASSLARGSGQGYGYTFGSGTRLTVV.